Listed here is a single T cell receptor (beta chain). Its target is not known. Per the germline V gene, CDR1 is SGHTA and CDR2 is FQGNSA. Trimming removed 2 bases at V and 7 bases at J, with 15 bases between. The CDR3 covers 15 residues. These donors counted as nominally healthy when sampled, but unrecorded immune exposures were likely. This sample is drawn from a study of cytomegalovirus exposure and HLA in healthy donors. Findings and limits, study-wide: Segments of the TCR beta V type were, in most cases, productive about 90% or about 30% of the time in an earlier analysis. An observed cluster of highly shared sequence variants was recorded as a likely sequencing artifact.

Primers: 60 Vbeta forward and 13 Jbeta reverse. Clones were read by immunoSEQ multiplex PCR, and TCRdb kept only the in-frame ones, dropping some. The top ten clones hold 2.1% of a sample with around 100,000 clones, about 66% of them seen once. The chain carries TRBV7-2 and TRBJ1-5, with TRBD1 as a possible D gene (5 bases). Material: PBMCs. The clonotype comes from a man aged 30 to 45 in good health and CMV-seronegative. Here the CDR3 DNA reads TGTGCCAGCAGCTTAAACTTGGGGGGGAACCAGCCCCAGCATTTT. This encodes CASSLNLGGNQPQHF. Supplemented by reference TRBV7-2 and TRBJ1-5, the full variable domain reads GAGVSQSPSNKVTEKGKDVELRCDPISGHTALYWYRQSLGQGLEFLIYFQGNSAPDKSGLPSDRFSAERTGGSVSTLTIQRTQQEDSAVYLCASSLNLGGNQPQHFGDGTRLSIL.